The 9 T cell receptor beta chains listed next were all sequenced from one sample in a study of blood T cell repertoires in COVID-19. The assay was immunoSEQ multiplex PCR, and TCRdb's table has in-frame clones only and misses some. The sample shows hundreds of thousands of clones, 70% to 90% of them seen only once. The sample comprised PBMCs or T cells enriched from blood (not recorded which). These receptors were taken from a man between 18 and 35 years old who had recovered from COVID-19.

The rearrangement uses TRBV2 and TRBJ1-1; 9 bases are shared with TRBD1. Trimming took 6 bases from V and 1 from J; bases not matched to a gene: 15. Looked up from germline, CDR1 is SNHLY and CDR2 is FYNNEI. This CDR3 is 18 amino acids long. The CDR3 here is CASRGATGGAGRNTEAFF. The CDR3 DNA sequence: TGTGCCAGCAGGGGAGCCACAGGGGGCGCGGGAAGGAACACTGAAGCTTTCTTT. Filled out from reference TRBV2 and TRBJ1-1, the complete variable domain reads EPEVTQTPSHQVTQMGQEVILRCVPISNHLYFYWYRQILGQKVEFLVSFYNNEISEKSEIFDDQFSVERPDGSNFTLKIRSTKLEDSAMYFCASRGATGGAGRNTEAFFGQGTRLTVV.

The chain joins TRBV30 to TRBJ1-5, with a tentative D call TRBD1 (6 bases). The germline V and J ends were trimmed by 3 bases and 2 bases, with 14 bases remaining between them. Per the germline V gene, CDR1 is GTSNPN and CDR2 is SVGIG (reference sequence). This CDR3 has 15 amino acids. The DNA for the CDR3 is TGTGCCTGGAGCCGGGGGGCAACGGGCAATCAGCCCCAGCATTTT. Translating gives CAWSRGATGNQPQHF.

This chain joins TRBV27 and TRBJ1-2, with a weak D call TRBD1 (6 bases). Germline CDR1 MNHEY, CDR2 SMNVEV (reference sequence). Trimming pared 0 bases from V and 1 base from J, leaving 15 bases between. The length of the CDR3 is 17 residues. The CDR3, as DNA: TGTGCCAGCAGTTTATCTTCCCCGACAGGAGATAACTATGGCTACACCTTC. This codes for CASSLSSPTGDNYGYTF.

This clone was observed a few times. The V and J genes are TRBV5-4 and TRBJ1-2; D is perhaps TRBD1 (5 bases). V was trimmed by 3 bases and J by 4 bases, leaving 22 bases between them. The CDR3 runs to 17 residues. Germline V gene data show CDR1 as SGHNT and CDR2 as YYREEE (reference sequence). The CDR3, as DNA: TGTGCCAGCAGCTCGTCGGGGGGTCCTAACCCCCTCTATGGCTACACCTTC. This codes for CASSSSGGPNPLYGYTF.

This clone was seen only once. The rearrangement joins TRBV13 to TRBJ2-3; TRBD2 matches 8 bases. V trimming: 0 bases; J trimming: 2 bases; junction bases outside the gene matches: 4. The CDR3 loop spans 16 amino acids. Germline assignment: CDR1 PRHDT and CDR2 FYEKMQ (reference sequence). The CDR3 sequence is CASSLGTSGPTDTQYF. The CDR3 nucleotides are TGTGCCAGCAGCTTAGGAACTAGCGGACCCACAGATACGCAGTATTTT.

The V and J genes are TRBV5-5 and TRBJ2-7, with TRBD2 matching 10 bases. There are 16 residues in the CDR3. The V gene end was trimmed by 4 bases and the J gene end by 3 bases; junction bases not matched to a gene: 10. Germline V gene lookup returns CDR1 SGHKS and CDR2 YYEKEE (reference sequence). The CDR3 loop reads CASSDRTSGTSYEQYF. DNA of the CDR3: TGTGCCAGCAGCGACAGGACTAGCGGAACGAGCTACGAGCAGTACTTC.

V gene TRBV6-5 combines with J gene TRBJ1-2, with a possible D match to TRBD1 (5 bases). V gave up 8 bases and J gave up 4 bases, with 17 bases separating them. CDR1 is MNHEY and CDR2 is SVGAGI in the germline V gene. CDR3 size: 14 residues. The CDR3 sequence is CASSHREQGYGYTF. The CDR3, as DNA: TGTGCCAGCTCTCATCGGGAGCAGGGCTATGGCTACACCTTC.

This clone was counted a single time. V and J are TRBV19 and TRBJ2-2, with D maybe TRBD2 (6 bases). Germline CDR1 and CDR2: LNHDA and SQIVND (reference sequence). V dropped 6 bases and J dropped 0 bases, with 14 bases sitting between them. The CDR3 sequence is 16 residues long. CDR3 in DNA: TGTGCCAGTAGGCCCCTCGGAGGGACGAACACCGGGGAGCTGTTTTTT. Amino acid sequence: CASRPLGGTNTGELFF.

Remarks on this clone: The junction departs from germline at one end; a sequencing error may be responsible. This rearrangement joins TRBV28 to TRBJ2-4, with 16 bases fitting TRBD2. This CDR3 is 16 amino acids long. In germline, CDR1 is MDHEN, CDR2 SYDVKM. This CDR3 is CGSSLEGLAGGNIQYF. The CDR3 DNA reads TGTGGCAGCAGTTTAGAGGGACTAGCGGGGGGGAACATTCAGTACTTC.